The rows below give T cell receptor beta chains drawn from one sample of a study of blood T cell repertoires in COVID-19. Produced via immunoSEQ multiplex PCR; TCRdb's table is partial and in-frame only. The top ten hold roughly 1.7% of the sample, which has 350,000 or so clones, about nine tenths seen once. The sample consisted of peripheral blood. The source is a young woman with COVID-19, enrolled during active disease. Both conserved end residues are part of each CDR3. The D gene is left open where the match is weak. Clone size appears in some rows only: once, few, many, or a class for an expanded clone.

d_call	v_call	clone_size	j_call	cdr3_aa	cdr3_nt
.	TRBV9	.	TRBJ1-6	CASSVAAQDSPLHF	TGTGCCAGCAGCGTAGCAGCACAGGATTCACCCCTCCACTTT
TRBD2	TRBV5-1	few	TRBJ2-5	CASSLRLAGGPGETQYF	TGCGCCAGCAGCTTGCGACTAGCGGGGGGGCCCGGGGAGACCCAGTACTTC
.	TRBV6-1	.	TRBJ2-7	CASSEVRDHEQYF	TGTGCCAGCAGTGAGGTCAGGGATCACGAGCAGTACTTC
TRBD1	TRBV20-1	.	TRBJ1-4	CSASGQGGLFF	TGCAGTGCTAGCGGACAGGGGGGCCTGTTTTTT
.	TRBV5-1	.	TRBJ2-2	CASSLWQGNTGELFF	TGCGCCAGCAGCTTGTGGCAGGGAAACACCGGGGAGCTGTTTTTT
.	TRBV12-3/TRBV12-4	.	TRBJ2-1	CASSLIEYNEQFF	TGTGCCAGCAGTTTAATCGAGTACAATGAGCAGTTCTTC
.	TRBV11-3	.	TRBJ1-2	CASSLRGYTF	TGTGCCAGCAGCTTGCGGGGCTACACCTTC
.	TRBV25-1	.	TRBJ1-5	CASSLLGDYQPQHF	TGTGCCAGCAGTCTCCTGGGAGACTATCAGCCCCAGCATTTT
.	TRBV19	.	TRBJ1-2	CASTMGTLANYGYTF	TGTGCCAGTACCATGGGGACATTAGCTAACTATGGCTACACCTTC
.	TRBV19	.	TRBJ1-5	CASSALQGQSNQPQHF	TGTGCCAGTAGTGCGCTTCAAGGACAGAGCAATCAGCCCCAGCATTTT
.	TRBV6-5	few	TRBJ1-2	CASTSGVDGYTF	TGTGCCAGCACCTCAGGGGTGGATGGCTACACCTTC
.	TRBV19	.	TRBJ1-5	CASSGKGHQPQHF	TGTGCCAGTTCAGGGAAAGGGCATCAGCCCCAGCATTTT
TRBD1	TRBV28	.	TRBJ1-2	CASSLGTGAILHYGYTF	TGTGCCAGCAGTTTGGGGACAGGGGCAATCTTACACTATGGCTACACCTTC
TRBD1	TRBV20-1	once	TRBJ1-2	CSASSPGTGVYGYTF	TGCAGTGCTAGTTCCCCCGGGACAGGGGTCTATGGCTACACCTTC
TRBD2	TRBV19	.	TRBJ2-3	CASSGLAGNTDTQYF	TGTGCCAGTAGCGGACTAGCGGGTAACACAGATACGCAGTATTTT
TRBD2	TRBV7-9	once	TRBJ2-1	CASSTPYGTSGAPEQFF	TGTGCCAGCAGCACCCCTTACGGGACTAGCGGGGCCCCTGAGCAGTTCTTC
.	TRBV18	.	TRBJ1-1	CASSPPNRVGMNTEAFF	TGTGCCAGCTCACCACCAAACAGGGTCGGCATGAACACTGAAGCTTTCTTT
.	TRBV6-2/TRBV6-3	.	TRBJ1-5	CASSYRSMGEILNQPQHF	TGTGCCAGCAGTTACCGTAGTATGGGCGAAATTCTCAATCAGCCCCAGCATTTT
TRBD1	TRBV7-9	.	TRBJ1-1	CASRPKDRVNTEAFF	TGTGCCAGCAGACCTAAGGACAGGGTGAACACTGAAGCTTTCTTT
TRBD2	TRBV27	.	TRBJ2-1	CASSLAGGGAFNEQFF	TGTGCCAGCAGTTTAGCGGGCGGGGGGGCCTTCAATGAGCAGTTCTTC
.	TRBV9	.	TRBJ1-3	CASSARGPGNTIYF	TGTGCCAGCAGCGCCAGGGGTCCTGGAAACACCATATATTTT
TRBD2	TRBV2	.	TRBJ2-5	CASRATSGGAWETQYF	TGTGCCAGCAGGGCGACTAGCGGGGGGGCCTGGGAGACCCAGTACTTC
TRBD1	TRBV4-1	.	TRBJ1-2	CASTGTGGAHGYTF	TGCGCCAGCACAGGGACAGGGGGCGCCCATGGCTACACCTTC
.	TRBV9	.	TRBJ1-2	CASSVPVTGDGYTF	TGTGCCAGCAGCGTCCCAGTCACAGGAGATGGCTACACCTTC
TRBD1	TRBV4-2	.	TRBJ1-4	CASTSAGRGPEKLFF	TGTGCCAGCACGAGCGCCGGCAGGGGGCCCGAAAAACTGTTTTTT
.	TRBV6-5	.	TRBJ2-5	CASSIGGLQTQYF	TGTGCCAGCAGTATTGGAGGGCTCCAGACCCAGTACTTC
.	TRBV19	few	TRBJ2-1	CASSEGWSSYNEQFF	TGTGCCAGTAGTGAGGGATGGAGCTCCTACAATGAGCAGTTCTTC
TRBD2	TRBV13	.	TRBJ2-1	CASSSPLSGGAYNEQFF	TGTGCCAGCAGCTCCCCTCTGAGCGGGGGGGCGTACAATGAGCAGTTCTTC
.	TRBV15	.	TRBJ1-1	CATSRDQGPGVTFF	TGTGCCACCAGCAGAGATCAGGGGCCCGGGGTGACTTTCTTT
TRBD2	TRBV4-3	few	TRBJ2-3	CASSQAMSGGAADTQYF	TGCGCCAGCAGCCAAGCAATGAGCGGGGGGGCCGCAGATACGCAGTATTTT
.	TRBV25-1	.	TRBJ1-1	CASRDSGTEAFF	TGTGCCAGCAGGGACTCGGGCACTGAAGCTTTCTTT
.	TRBV5-4	.	TRBJ2-5	CASSLGPSTGETQYF	TGTGCCAGCAGCTTGGGACCGAGCACCGGGGAGACCCAGTACTTC
TRBD1	TRBV5-6	.	TRBJ2-3	CASSRPGTGTTDTQYF	TGTGCCAGCAGCCGCCCCGGGACAGGCACCACAGATACGCAGTATTTT
.	TRBV20-1	few	TRBJ2-7	CSASIGGRYEQYF	TGCAGTGCTAGTATCGGAGGGCGGTACGAGCAGTACTTC
.	TRBV5-5	.	TRBJ1-3	CASRRDMGSGNTIYF	TGTGCCAGCAGAAGAGACATGGGCTCTGGAAACACCATATATTTT
.	TRBV6-5	.	TRBJ1-2	CASMFGVGDYGYTF	TGTGCCAGCATGTTCGGAGTAGGGGACTATGGCTACACCTTC
.	TRBV28	.	TRBJ1-6	CASRYRDSPLHF	TGTGCCAGCAGGTACAGGGACTCACCCCTCCACTTT
.	TRBV11-2	.	TRBJ1-1	CASSLRRGVYTEAFF	TGTGCCAGCAGCCTCCGACGGGGGGTATACACTGAAGCTTTCTTT
TRBD2	TRBV7-6	.	TRBJ2-1	CASSSERSGGAREQFF	TGTGCCAGCAGCTCAGAACGTAGCGGGGGGGCCAGGGAGCAGTTCTTC